Listed below are T cell receptor beta chains from one sample, sequenced in a study of T cell changes during pregnancy in multiple sclerosis. Some clones are missing from TCRdb's copy, which holds only in-frame ones; the method was immunoSEQ multiplex PCR. The table records fewer than 30,000 clones, more than 75% of them present only once. The sequences come from CD8+ T cells from peripheral blood mononuclear cells, collected in the third trimester of pregnancy. These TCRs come from a female donor in good health, enrolled as a control in a pregnancy study. Each CDR3 is given with its conserved first and last residue. A D gene is named only where the DNA matches it firmly. A row's size may be missing; if present it is once, few, many or a size class.

V gene	J gene	D gene	CDR3 length	clone size	CDR3 DNA	CDR3 protein
TRBV5-1	TRBJ2-7	TRBD1	14	.	TGCGCCAGCAGCTCAGGACAGGGAGTCGACGAGCAGTACTTC	CASSSGQGVDEQYF
TRBV10-3	TRBJ2-1	TRBD1	13	.	TGTGCCACTGACAGGGTCCCCCCCAATGAGCAGTTCTTC	CATDRVPPNEQFF
TRBV9	TRBJ1-2	.	15	.	TGTGCCAGCAGCCCCAGATCCGACAGGATTGATGGCTACACCTTC	CASSPRSDRIDGYTF
TRBV10-2	TRBJ2-2	TRBD2	15	.	TGCGCCAGCAGCCCGACTAGCGGGAGTATCGGGGAGCTGTTTTTT	CASSPTSGSIGELFF
TRBV19	TRBJ2-3	.	15	.	TGTGCCAGTAGTTTTTTGGGAGAAGATACAGATACGCAGTATTTT	CASSFLGEDTDTQYF
TRBV9	TRBJ2-2	TRBD1	16	.	TGTGCCAGCAGCGTAGCGGGACAGGCTAACACCGGGGAGCTGTTTTTT	CASSVAGQANTGELFF
TRBV27	TRBJ2-2	TRBD2	17	.	TGTGCCAGCAGTTTAGAGGGACTATTTGGAGTCACCGGGGAGCTGTTTTTT	CASSLEGLFGVTGELFF
TRBV13	TRBJ1-2	.	15	.	TGTGCCAGCAGCCTCGGGGACAACACTAACTATGGCTACACCTTC	CASSLGDNTNYGYTF
TRBV27	TRBJ1-2	.	13	.	TGTGCCAGCAGTCGAGCGGGGGCGCGTGGCTACACCTTC	CASSRAGARGYTF
TRBV6-1	TRBJ2-3	.	12	.	TGTGCCAGCAGTGCTTACACAGATACGCAGTATTTT	CASSAYTDTQYF
TRBV19	TRBJ1-5	.	14	few	TGTGCCAGTAGTATCAGGGATTCTAATCAGCCCCAGCATTTT	CASSIRDSNQPQHF
TRBV11-2	TRBJ2-7	TRBD1	15	once	TGTGCCAGCAGCCTGGGGACAGGGCGGGGGTACGAGCAGTACTTC	CASSLGTGRGYEQYF
TRBV5-1	TRBJ2-1	.	12	.	TGCGCCAGCAGCTTGGAGCACAATGAGCAGTTCTTC	CASSLEHNEQFF
TRBV27	TRBJ2-2	TRBD1	14	.	TGTGCCAGCAGTTTACAGGGGGCCAACGGGGAGCTGTTTTTT	CASSLQGANGELFF
TRBV5-6	TRBJ2-3	TRBD2	16	.	TGTGCCAGCAGCTTGGCGGAGAGCGGGGGGGCAGATACGCAGTATTTT	CASSLAESGGADTQYF
TRBV29-1	TRBJ2-7	TRBD1	14	.	TGCAGCGTTGTCGGGACAGGGGACGTCTCCGAGCAGTACTTC	CSVVGTGDVSEQYF
TRBV9	TRBJ2-3	.	13	.	TGTGCCAGCAGCGATCAGGGCCCGGATACGCAGTATTTT	CASSDQGPDTQYF
TRBV7-9	TRBJ1-4	.	12	.	TGTGCCAGCAGTCCCTGGCAGGGCAGCCTGTTTTTT	CASSPWQGSLFF
TRBV11-2	TRBJ2-3	TRBD1	17	.	TGTGCCAGCAGCTCCACCCCTGACAGGGGGCTGACAGATACGCAGTATTTT	CASSSTPDRGLTDTQYF
TRBV11-1	TRBJ2-7	TRBD1	15	.	TGTGCCAGCAGCTCCCCCGGGACAGGGTCCTACGAGCAGTACTTC	CASSSPGTGSYEQYF
TRBV7-7	TRBJ2-1	TRBD2	18	.	TGTGCTAGCAGCTTAAAGGCGGGAGTTACGTTTAAGGACAATGAGCAGTTCTTC	CASSLKAGVTFKDNEQFF
TRBV7-3	TRBJ2-2	.	14	once	TGTGCCAGCAGCTCTGTGTCGGGGACCGGGGAGCTGTTTTTT	CASSSVSGTGELFF
TRBV7-9	TRBJ2-1	TRBD1	12	.	TGTGCCAGCAGCGAGACAGGGGTTGAGCAGTTCTTC	CASSETGVEQFF
TRBV27	TRBJ2-4	TRBD2	18	.	TGTGCCAGCAGTTTATCATGGGGGGGTGGGAACGTCAAAAACATTCAGTACTTC	CASSLSWGGGNVKNIQYF
TRBV27	TRBJ1-5	.	15	.	TGTGCCAGCAGTCATCGGCCCCTAGGCAATCAGCCCCAGCATTTT	CASSHRPLGNQPQHF
TRBV5-1	TRBJ2-7	.	15	.	TGCGCCAGCAGCCCTGCTACCGGCAGGGCACACGAGCAGTACTTC	CASSPATGRAHEQYF
TRBV28	TRBJ2-7	TRBD2	17	.	TGTGCCAGCAGGTCGCTAGCGGGAGGGCCTGCGGACTACGAGCAGTACTTC	CASRSLAGGPADYEQYF
TRBV7-6	TRBJ2-7	.	15	.	TGTGCCAGCAGCCCCCTAAACAGGGTCGATTACGAGCAGTACTTC	CASSPLNRVDYEQYF
TRBV5-1	TRBJ2-7	.	12	.	TGCGCCAGCAGCTTGGCTCCGTACGAGCAGTACTTC	CASSLAPYEQYF
TRBV9	TRBJ2-1	TRBD1	16	.	TGTGCCAGCAGCGCTGAGCGGACAGGGTATGGGTATGAGCAGTTCTTC	CASSAERTGYGYEQFF
TRBV19	TRBJ2-3	TRBD2	15	once	TGTGCCAGTAGTATTGGGAGTCTAGCGGGCCATACGCAGTATTTT	CASSIGSLAGHTQYF
TRBV7-6	TRBJ2-7	TRBD1	12	.	TGTGCCTCCGGGACAGGGGGCTACGAGCAGTACTTC	CASGTGGYEQYF
TRBV4-2	TRBJ2-1	.	13	.	TGTGCCAGCAGCCAAGTGACGGGAAACGAGCAGTTCTTC	CASSQVTGNEQFF
TRBV5-4	TRBJ1-1	TRBD1	16	.	TGTGCCAGCAGCTCCCCCAAGGGACAGAAGGCCACTGAAGCTTTCTTT	CASSSPKGQKATEAFF
TRBV2	TRBJ1-4	.	15	.	TGTGCCAGCAGCGAAAACAGGGTGGAGGCTGAAAAACTGTTTTTT	CASSENRVEAEKLFF
TRBV27	TRBJ1-5	.	15	.	TGTGCCAGCAGACCTCTGAGGTTGGGCAATCAGCCCCAGCATTTT	CASRPLRLGNQPQHF
TRBV6-5	TRBJ2-7	TRBD2	14	once	TGTGCCAGCACCGGGACTAGCGGCTCCTACGAGCAGTACTTC	CASTGTSGSYEQYF
TRBV13	TRBJ1-1	.	14	.	TGTGCCAGCAGCTTCCGTACAGGGCTCACTGAAGCTTTCTTT	CASSFRTGLTEAFF
TRBV7-9	TRBJ2-7	.	17	.	TGTGCCAGCAGCTTAGCACCCGGACGGCCAGGGCAGTTCGAGCAGTACTTC	CASSLAPGRPGQFEQYF
TRBV7-7	TRBJ2-2	.	14	.	TGTGCTAGCAGCTTCTCAGGGTCTGGCGGGGAGCTGTTTTTT	CASSFSGSGGELFF
TRBV5-4	TRBJ1-1	.	14	.	TGTGCCAGCAGCATGACAGCCCCGGACACTGAAGCTTTCTTT	CASSMTAPDTEAFF
TRBV2	TRBJ1-5	.	13	.	TGTGCCAGCACCTCTCTTCCCAATCAGCCCCAGCATTTT	CASTSLPNQPQHF
TRBV4-1	TRBJ2-5	TRBD1	15	.	TGCGCCAGCAGCCAAAGGACAGGTCCTATGGAGACCCAGTACTTC	CASSQRTGPMETQYF
TRBV9	TRBJ1-2	.	14	.	TGTGCCAGCAGCGTTGAGGGCGGGGCCTATGGCTACACCTTC	CASSVEGGAYGYTF
TRBV11-2	TRBJ2-2	TRBD2	15	.	TGTGCCAGCAGCCTAGCGGGGATGAACACCGGGGAGCTGTTTTTT	CASSLAGMNTGELFF
TRBV9	TRBJ2-5	TRBD2	14	few	TGTGCCAGCAGCCCTTTCGGGGGGCAAGAGACCCAGTACTTC	CASSPFGGQETQYF
TRBV11-2	TRBJ1-3	.	18	.	TGTGCCAGCAGCTTTCACGTTTTTGCGGGGAACCGGGGAAACACCATATATTTT	CASSFHVFAGNRGNTIYF
TRBV19	TRBJ1-1	.	13	.	TGTGCCAGTAGACCCACAGTGAACACTGAAGCTTTCTTT	CASRPTVNTEAFF
TRBV6-1	TRBJ2-1	.	14	.	TGTGCCAGCAGCTTTATGGGCACGGCGAATGAGCAGTTCTTC	CASSFMGTANEQFF
TRBV27	TRBJ2-2	.	15	.	TGTGCCAGCAGTTTAACCCTCACGGGGTACGGGGAGCTGTTTTTT	CASSLTLTGYGELFF
TRBV11-2	TRBJ2-5	.	12	.	TGTGCCAGCAGCCCCCCCGACGGGGGCCAGTACTTC	CASSPPDGGQYF
TRBV6-1	TRBJ1-6	TRBD1	14	.	TGTGCCAGCGGGGAGACAGGGGTGAGTTCACCCCTCCACTTT	CASGETGVSSPLHF
TRBV5-4	TRBJ2-1	TRBD2	16	.	TGTGCCAGCAGCTTTTGGCCGGGACGACGGGGGGATGAGCAGTTCTTC	CASSFWPGRRGDEQFF